The rows below give T cell receptor beta chains drawn from one sample of a study of regulatory T cells in long-lasting Graves disease. MiXCR was run by TCRdb on the multiplex PCR reads, yielding one entry per CDR3 protein. The data show about 470,000 distinct CDR3 sequences, about 22% seen once. This material consisted of peripheral blood mononuclear cells (PBMCs), taken when the disease was refractory, from a patient treated with antithyroid drugs. All receptors derive from a female donor with Graves disease. CDR3s include the opening cysteine and the closing phenylalanine or tryptophan. The order of the fields is J gene, V gene, clone size, D gene, CDR3 DNA, CDR3 protein. D genes are given only for firm matches. The size field is filled for only some rows; it gives once, few, many or a size class.

TRBJ2-4 | TRBV5-5 | many | TRBD1 | TGTGCCAGCAGCCCTCAAACTCGACAGGGGACCTTC | CASSPQTRQGTF
TRBJ1-4 | TRBV28 | . | . | TGTGCCAGCAGTTTTTGGGGGGCTAATGAAAAACTGTTTTTT | CASSFWGANEKLFF
TRBJ2-7 | TRBV29-1 | . | . | TGCAGCGTTGGGAGAGCCGGCTCCCACGAGCAGTACTTC | CSVGRAGSHEQYF
TRBJ2-7 | TRBV2 | many | TRBD2 | TGTGCCAGCGGCGGGAGCTCCTACGAGCAGTACTTC | CASGGSSYEQYF
TRBJ2-7 | TRBV20-1 | . | TRBD2 | TGCAGTGCTTTGGGACTAGGGACCTACGAGCAGTACTTC | CSALGLGTYEQYF
TRBJ2-5 | TRBV19 | many | . | TGTGCCAGTAGTATGTGGGAAGAGACCCAGTACTTC | CASSMWEETQYF
TRBJ1-6 | TRBV6-2/TRBV6-3 | many | . | TGTGCCAGCACCCCACGGGGAATCTCCTCACCCCTCCACTTT | CASTPRGISSPLHF
TRBJ1-2 | TRBV3-1 | few | . | TGTGCCAGCACCCACGGAGGGGTCGAGTATGGCTACACCTTC | CASTHGGVEYGYTF
TRBJ1-3 | TRBV10-3 | . | TRBD1 | TGTGCCATCAGACGGACAGGGGGAACCTCTGGAAACACCATATATTTT | CAIRRTGGTSGNTIYF
TRBJ2-7 | TRBV27 | many | TRBD1 | TGTGCCAGCAGTTCTCCTACAGGGGGCGGCGGCTACGAGCAGTACTTC | CASSSPTGGGGYEQYF
TRBJ1-1 | TRBV20-1 | . | . | TGCAGTGGACTGGAGGTCTTGAACACTGAAGCTTTCTTT | CSGLEVLNTEAFF
TRBJ2-7 | TRBV7-6 | many | . | TGTGCCAGCAGCCCGGGGGCGGCGGGGGCCGTCTACGAGCAGTACTTC | CASSPGAAGAVYEQYF
TRBJ1-1 | TRBV28 | many | . | TGTGCCAGCAGTCCAAACACCAGGGTTTCTGAGACTGAAGCTTTCTTT | CASSPNTRVSETEAFF
TRBJ2-5 | TRBV6-1 | many | . | TGTGCCAGCAGTCCACCGGGACGGACGAATCAAGAGACCCAGTACTTC | CASSPPGRTNQETQYF
TRBJ1-5 | TRBV19 | few | . | TGTGCCAGTAGCGGATCTGGGGCTCAGCCCCAGCATTTT | CASSGSGAQPQHF
TRBJ1-1 | TRBV15 | . | TRBD1 | TGTGCCACCAGCAGGGGGAGGACAGGGGGCGTTGAAGCTTTCTTT | CATSRGRTGGVEAFF
TRBJ2-5 | TRBV7-8 | many | TRBD2 | TGTGCCAGCAGCTTATTTCTTAGCGGGAGGGCCGGGGAGACCCAGTACTTC | CASSLFLSGRAGETQYF
TRBJ2-2 | TRBV7-2 | . | . | TGTGCCAGCACCACCCTTGGACAGTATATCTCCGGGGAGCTGTTTTTT | CASTTLGQYISGELFF
TRBJ2-5 | TRBV19 | . | TRBD2 | TGTGCCAGTAGTCTTATTACGGGGGGGCCGACAGAGACCCAGTACTTC | CASSLITGGPTETQYF
TRBJ2-7 | TRBV20-1 | . | TRBD1 | TGCAGTGCTACCTCGGGACAGGGGGTCAACGAGCAGTACTTC | CSATSGQGVNEQYF
TRBJ1-1 | TRBV9 | . | . | TGTGCCAGCAGCGTAGGTACGACCCCGCCCGACACTGAAGCTTTCTTT | CASSVGTTPPDTEAFF
TRBJ1-4 | TRBV29-1 | many | TRBD1 | TGCAGCGCTTGGACAGGGACAGAAAAACTGTTTTTT | CSAWTGTEKLFF
TRBJ2-2 | TRBV20-1 | . | TRBD2 | TGCAGTGCTAGAAGCACGGGACTAGCGGGAGTGGGCGGGGAGCTGTTTTTT | CSARSTGLAGVGGELFF
TRBJ2-1 | TRBV5-1 | few | . | TGCGCCAGCCGCCTAAGAGGGACATTCTCCTACAATGAGCAGTTCTTC | CASRLRGTFSYNEQFF
TRBJ1-1 | TRBV28 | many | . | TGTGCCAGCAGTTTTGATCAGGTGAACACTGAAGCTTTCTTT | CASSFDQVNTEAFF
TRBJ2-2 | TRBV7-2 | many | . | TGTGCCAGCAGCTTCTTGGTCGGGGAGCTGTTTTTT | CASSFLVGELFF
TRBJ1-6 | TRBV2 | many | TRBD1 | TGTGCCAGCAGTGAGGGGACAGGGGGTCGAGCACCCCTCCACTTT | CASSEGTGGRAPLHF
TRBJ1-2 | TRBV29-1 | few | . | TGCAGCGTTGACCTCAGGAACAGGGCGGATGGGAATGAGGGGGGCTACACCTTC | CSVDLRNRADGNEGGYTF
TRBJ1-1 | TRBV7-3 | . | . | TGTGCCAGCAGCCCCTCAATCCAAAGCACTGAAGCTTTCTTT | CASSPSIQSTEAFF
TRBJ2-5 | TRBV27 | many | . | TGTGCCAGCAGGCGGGGGACAGACCAAGAGACCCAGTACTTC | CASRRGTDQETQYF
TRBJ2-6 | TRBV7-2 | once | . | TGTGCCAGCAGCTCCGGGACCCGCGGTAATGGGGCCAACGTCCTGACTTTC | CASSSGTRGNGANVLTF
TRBJ2-7 | TRBV14 | . | . | TGTGCCAGCAGCCAAGCGGGTTGGGGGCAGTACTTC | CASSQAGWGQYF
TRBJ2-5 | TRBV6-5 | . | TRBD2 | TGTGCCAGCAGTTACTCGGGTACTAGCGGGAGTAACCAAGAGACCCGGTACTTC | CASSYSGTSGSNQETRYF
TRBJ1-4 | TRBV28 | many | TRBD1 | TGTGCCAGCAGTTCTAGAGGACAGGAGAATGAAAAACTGTTTTTT | CASSSRGQENEKLFF
TRBJ1-4 | TRBV5-8 | many | . | TGTGCCAGCAGCTTTAACAGGAATGAAAAACTGTTTTTT | CASSFNRNEKLFF
TRBJ1-2 | TRBV7-2 | many | TRBD1 | TGTGCCAGCAGCTTAGCTACAGGGGGTGGCTACACCTTC | CASSLATGGGYTF
TRBJ2-5 | TRBV7-9 | . | TRBD1 | TGTGCCAGCAGTTTAGACAGGGTTGTAGAGACCCAGTACTTC | CASSLDRVVETQYF
TRBJ2-7 | TRBV7-9 | . | . | TGTGCCAGCAGCCTACCAGACAGGGAGGCCTTCGAGCAGTACTTC | CASSLPDREAFEQYF
TRBJ1-5 | TRBV7-9 | many | . | TGTGCCAGCAGCCCGGCGGGGGTAAGTGGCCAGCCCCAGCATTTT | CASSPAGVSGQPQHF
TRBJ2-7 | TRBV12-3/TRBV12-4 | many | TRBD2 | TGTGCCAGCAGTTCACGACCGGCCGGGACTACCGGATACGAGCAGTACTTC | CASSSRPAGTTGYEQYF
TRBJ1-5 | TRBV12-3/TRBV12-4 | many | . | TGTGCCAGCAGTTCACTCTTCGGCATACAGCCCCAGCATTTT | CASSSLFGIQPQHF
TRBJ2-7 | TRBV4-1 | . | . | TGCGCCAGCAGCCAAGGACCGGGGGGCGTCTACGAGCAGTACTTC | CASSQGPGGVYEQYF
TRBJ2-5 | TRBV12-3/TRBV12-4 | many | TRBD2 | TGTGCCAGCAGTTTCAGGGGACTAGCGGGGCAGACCCAGTACTTC | CASSFRGLAGQTQYF
TRBJ2-7 | TRBV12-3/TRBV12-4 | many | . | TGTGCCAGCAGTTTGGGCTCCAGGACCTACGAGCAGTACTTC | CASSLGSRTYEQYF
TRBJ1-2 | TRBV6-2/TRBV6-3 | many | . | TGTGCCAGCAGTTACTCGTCCCCTGGCGGGAAGGACTATGGCTACACCTTC | CASSYSSPGGKDYGYTF
TRBJ2-7 | TRBV27 | . | . | TGTGCCAGCAGTTTGGGGCATCATGTATCCTACGAGCAGTACTTC | CASSLGHHVSYEQYF
TRBJ1-1 | TRBV30 | . | . | TGTGCCTGGAGTGTTGTGGGCACTGAAGCTTTCTTT | CAWSVVGTEAFF
TRBJ1-4 | TRBV11-2 | many | . | TGTGCCAGCAGCTTAGACCCACACAGCCAACCCCGTTTT | CASSLDPHSQPRF
TRBJ2-1 | TRBV5-1 | . | TRBD1 | TGCGCCAGCAGGGGGGACAGAGACAATGAGCAGTTCTTC | CASRGDRDNEQFF
TRBJ1-2 | TRBV4-1 | few | TRBD1 | TGCGCCAGCAGCCCCACAGGGGATCCCTACTATGGCTACACCTTC | CASSPTGDPYYGYTF
TRBJ2-2 | TRBV27 | many | . | TGTGCCAGCTCCCCCCAAGTAACCGGGGAGCTGTTTTTT | CASSPQVTGELFF
TRBJ1-2 | TRBV2 | many | . | TGTGCCAGCAAAGCCTATGGCTACACCTTC | CASKAYGYTF
TRBJ1-5 | TRBV6-1 | many | . | TGTGCCAGCAGGGGGCCTTTAGGGAATCAGCCCCAGCATTTT | CASRGPLGNQPQHF
TRBJ2-5 | TRBV6-1 | . | . | TGTGCCATCAGTGAGTCGAGGGGGGGACCTCAAGAGACCCTGTACTTC | CAISESRGGPQETLYF
TRBJ1-1 | TRBV20-1 | many | . | TGCAGTGCTAGAGTTACAGGAATGAACACTGAAGCTTTCTTT | CSARVTGMNTEAFF
TRBJ1-2 | TRBV7-9 | . | . | TGTGCCAGCAGCTCCGGGCTCCAGCGGGGCTATGGCTACACCTTC | CASSSGLQRGYGYTF
TRBJ2-7 | TRBV15 | many | TRBD2 | TGTGCCACCAGCAGAGCGAGCGGGAGGGATAACGAGCAGTACTTC | CATSRASGRDNEQYF